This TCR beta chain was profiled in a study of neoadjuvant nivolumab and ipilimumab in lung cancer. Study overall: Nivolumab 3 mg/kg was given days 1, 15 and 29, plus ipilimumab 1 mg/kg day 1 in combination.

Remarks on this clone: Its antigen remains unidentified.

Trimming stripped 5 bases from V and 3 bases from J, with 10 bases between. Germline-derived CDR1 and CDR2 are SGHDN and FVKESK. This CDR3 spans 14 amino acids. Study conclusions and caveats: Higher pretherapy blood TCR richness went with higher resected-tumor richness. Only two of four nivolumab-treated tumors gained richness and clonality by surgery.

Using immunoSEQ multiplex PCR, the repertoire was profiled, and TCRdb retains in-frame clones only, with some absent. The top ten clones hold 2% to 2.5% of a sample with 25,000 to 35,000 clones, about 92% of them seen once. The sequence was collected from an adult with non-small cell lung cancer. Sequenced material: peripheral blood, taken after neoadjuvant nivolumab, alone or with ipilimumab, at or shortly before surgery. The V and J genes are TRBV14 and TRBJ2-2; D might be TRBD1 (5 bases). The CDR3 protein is CASSFVRDTGELFF. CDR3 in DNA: TGTGCCAGCAGCTTTGTCAGGGACACCGGGGAGCTGTTTTTT. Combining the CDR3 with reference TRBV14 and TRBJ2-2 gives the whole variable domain EAGVTQFPSHSVIEKGQTVTLRCDPISGHDNLYWYRRVMGKEIKFLLHFVKESKQDESGMPNNRFLAERTGGTYSTLKVQPAELEDSGVYFCASSFVRDTGELFFGEGSRLTVL.